Listed below are T cell receptor beta chains from one sample, sequenced in a study of blood T cells in healthy people across ages. One entry per CDR3 protein results from TCRdb running MiXCR on the 5' RACE reads. The sample includes roughly 700,000 distinct CDR3 sequences, around 45% seen only once; the top ten take 25% to 35%. The sample comprised blood. The receptors were gathered from a woman aged 55-70 years in good health. The conserved cysteine and the conserved F or W are not part of the CDR3 here.

v_gene: TRBV6-6
j_gene: TRBJ1-4
CDR3aa: ASRTRDREWNEKLF

v_gene: TRBV10-3
j_gene: -
CDR3aa: AIRGQGREGEQY

v_gene: TRBV2
j_gene: TRBJ1-1
CDR3aa: ASSEKGGTTEAF

v_gene: TRBV27
j_gene: TRBJ2-7
CDR3aa: ASSVPRGEQY

v_gene: TRBV21-1
j_gene: TRBJ2-6
CDR3aa: AITDIGLRSGANVLT

v_gene: TRBV28
j_gene: TRBJ2-7
CDR3aa: ASSRQGDSYEQY

v_gene: TRBV7-2
j_gene: TRBJ1-5
CDR3aa: ASSDARGQPQH

v_gene: TRBV7-9
j_gene: TRBJ1-1
CDR3aa: ASSPWRDRGTEAF

v_gene: TRBV12-3/TRBV12-4
j_gene: -
CDR3aa: ASSGQGHTCEQY

v_gene: TRBV20-1
j_gene: TRBJ2-1
CDR3aa: SARWEPSGNNEQF

v_gene: TRBV7-3
j_gene: TRBJ2-5
CDR3aa: ASSFGREETRY

v_gene: TRBV4-1
j_gene: TRBJ2-3
CDR3aa: ASSHPGRPDTQY

v_gene: TRBV2
j_gene: TRBJ2-3
CDR3aa: ASQIGTREDTQY

v_gene: TRBV20-1
j_gene: TRBJ2-1
CDR3aa: SAGRGTNEQF

v_gene: TRBV9
j_gene: TRBJ2-7
CDR3aa: ASSATPGLAGGPGYEQY

v_gene: TRBV18
j_gene: TRBJ2-1
CDR3aa: ASSPLAGNNEQF

v_gene: TRBV20-1
j_gene: TRBJ2-7
CDR3aa: SASNSTYEQY

v_gene: TRBV20-1
j_gene: TRBJ2-1
CDR3aa: SARIQAGTSGRSSYNEQF

v_gene: TRBV29-1
j_gene: TRBJ2-7
CDR3aa: SVDVSEGYEQY

v_gene: TRBV6-2/TRBV6-3
j_gene: TRBJ2-2
CDR3aa: ASVRSGTGELF

v_gene: TRBV12-3/TRBV12-4
j_gene: TRBJ2-1
CDR3aa: ASRPTGQSNEQF

v_gene: TRBV4-2
j_gene: TRBJ2-3
CDR3aa: ASSAGLKQGTDTQY

v_gene: TRBV2
j_gene: TRBJ2-7
CDR3aa: ASSTQGLLGEQY

v_gene: TRBV3-1
j_gene: TRBJ1-2
CDR3aa: ASSQDGGQAGGYT

v_gene: TRBV7-2
j_gene: TRBJ2-1
CDR3aa: ASTLNLAGVYNEQF

v_gene: TRBV6-1
j_gene: TRBJ2-5
CDR3aa: ASSETVGRLFEQY

v_gene: TRBV29-1
j_gene: TRBJ2-5
CDR3aa: SVEENRYRASQETQY

v_gene: TRBV28
j_gene: TRBJ2-1
CDR3aa: ASSVIGVNEQF

v_gene: TRBV7-2
j_gene: TRBJ1-1
CDR3aa: ASSLQPTGANTEAF

v_gene: TRBV6-6
j_gene: TRBJ1-2
CDR3aa: ASSPPGTASTYGYT

v_gene: TRBV6-2/TRBV6-3
j_gene: TRBJ2-1
CDR3aa: ASSYSGTGYNEQF